Listed below are T cell receptor beta chains from one sample, sequenced in a study of blood T cell repertoires in COVID-19. Generated by immunoSEQ multiplex PCR, the TCRdb table keeps only in-frame clones and is missing some. The data hold 80,000 or so clones, with approximately 80% observed a single time. Material for sequencing was peripheral blood. The receptors originated from a woman older than 75 with acute or convalescent COVID-19. Each CDR3 is given with its conserved first and last residue. The D gene is left open where the match is weak. Where a row states a size, it is once, few, many or the class of an expanded clone; other rows omit it.

V: TRBV7-9; J: TRBJ1-3; D: -; size: -; DNA: TGTGCCAGCAGCTTAGGAGGCTCTGGAAACACCATATATTTT; CDR3: CASSLGGSGNTIYF
V: TRBV10-1; J: TRBJ2-2; D: TRBD2; size: -; DNA: TGCGCCAGCAGCGAAACTACGGGGACTAGCGGGGGTCACACCGGGGAGCTGTTTTTT; CDR3: CASSETTGTSGGHTGELFF
V: TRBV2; J: TRBJ2-1; D: -; size: -; DNA: TGTGCCAGCAGTAACGGGGCAGGGGGGCCGGATGAGCAGTTCTTC; CDR3: CASSNGAGGPDEQFF
V: TRBV14; J: TRBJ1-5; D: TRBD1; size: -; DNA: TGTGCCAGCAGTCTTGGGACAGGTCAGCCCCAGCATTTT; CDR3: CASSLGTGQPQHF
V: TRBV3-1/TRBV3-2; J: TRBJ2-7; D: -; size: -; DNA: TGTGCCAGCAGCCAAGAAAGAGGGTTTTCGCGCGAGCAGTACTTC; CDR3: CASSQERGFSREQYF
V: TRBV3-1/TRBV3-2; J: TRBJ1-6; D: TRBD1; size: once; DNA: TGTGCCAGCAGCCACGGACAGGGGAATAATTCACCCCTCCACTTT; CDR3: CASSHGQGNNSPLHF
V: TRBV6-5; J: TRBJ2-7; D: TRBD2; size: -; DNA: TGTGCCAGCAGTTATAGCGGGAGGGAGCAGTACTTC; CDR3: CASSYSGREQYF
V: TRBV27; J: TRBJ1-1; D: TRBD1; size: few; DNA: TGTGCCAGCAGTCTCCGACAGGGAAACACTGAAGCTTTCTTT; CDR3: CASSLRQGNTEAFF
V: TRBV3-1/TRBV3-2; J: TRBJ2-7; D: TRBD1; size: -; DNA: TGTGCCAGCAGCCAAGGGGACAGGGCGAGGGGCGAGCAGTACTTC; CDR3: CASSQGDRARGEQYF
V: TRBV29-1; J: TRBJ1-2; D: -; size: -; DNA: TGCAGCGTTGAAGGGGCAGGGGATGGGGGCTACACCTTC; CDR3: CSVEGAGDGGYTF
V: TRBV14; J: TRBJ1-2; D: TRBD1; size: -; DNA: TGTGCCAGCAGCTCTGACAGGGTCGGCGGCTACACCTTC; CDR3: CASSSDRVGGYTF
V: TRBV12-3/TRBV12-4; J: TRBJ1-5; D: -; size: -; DNA: TGTGCCAGCAGCTATAGCAATCAGCCCCAGCATTTT; CDR3: CASSYSNQPQHF
V: TRBV3-1/TRBV3-2; J: TRBJ1-1; D: -; size: few; DNA: TGTGCCAGCACCCGCCGGGGGAACACTGAAGCTTTCTTT; CDR3: CASTRRGNTEAFF
V: TRBV27; J: TRBJ1-2; D: TRBD1; size: -; DNA: TGTGCCAGCAGTCACGGGACAGGGGGCTACGGCTACACCTTC; CDR3: CASSHGTGGYGYTF
V: TRBV29-1; J: TRBJ1-1; D: -; size: -; DNA: TGCAGCGTTGATACGGTAATTAACACTGAAGCTTTCTTT; CDR3: CSVDTVINTEAFF
V: TRBV3-1/TRBV3-2; J: TRBJ2-6; D: TRBD2; size: -; DNA: TGTGCCAGCAGCCAAGAATTAGCGGGGGCAAACTCTGGGGCCAACGTCCTGACTTTC; CDR3: CASSQELAGANSGANVLTF
V: TRBV7-9; J: TRBJ1-1; D: -; size: -; DNA: TGTGCCAGCAGCCTCCGGGGGAGGGAGAACACTGAAGCTTTCTTT; CDR3: CASSLRGRENTEAFF
V: TRBV5-6; J: TRBJ1-2; D: -; size: few; DNA: TGTGCCAGCAGCTTGGTGGGGGGGCCTGACTATGGCTACACCTTC; CDR3: CASSLVGGPDYGYTF
V: TRBV28; J: TRBJ2-7; D: TRBD2; size: -; DNA: TGTGCCAGCAGTATAGGGGATGCTAGCGGGGCCTACGAGCAGTACTTC; CDR3: CASSIGDASGAYEQYF
V: TRBV2; J: TRBJ2-7; D: -; size: few; DNA: TGTGCCAGCAGCGCTGACATAACCTACGAGCAGTACTTC; CDR3: CASSADITYEQYF
V: TRBV19; J: TRBJ2-7; D: TRBD1; size: -; DNA: TGTGCCAGTACCTCAGGGACAGGGGGCGCCCAGAGTGAGCAGTACTTC; CDR3: CASTSGTGGAQSEQYF
V: TRBV11-2; J: TRBJ2-5; D: -; size: once; DNA: TGTGCCACAAGCTTAGGCACTAGTAATTTCCGACGGACGGAGACCCAGTACTTC; CDR3: CATSLGTSNFRRTETQYF
V: TRBV6-2/TRBV6-3; J: TRBJ1-5; D: -; size: -; DNA: TGTGCCAGCAGCGACGGTCAGGGAATGGGGCTAAGCAATCAGCCCCAGCATTTT; CDR3: CASSDGQGMGLSNQPQHF
V: TRBV28; J: TRBJ2-7; D: -; size: -; DNA: TGTGCCAGCTCGACGACCAACCAGAGGCACGAGCAGTACTTC; CDR3: CASSTTNQRHEQYF
V: TRBV7-2; J: TRBJ2-5; D: TRBD2; size: -; DNA: TGTGCCAGCAGCTCCCGACTAGCGGGGAAAGAGACCCAGTACTTC; CDR3: CASSSRLAGKETQYF
V: TRBV9; J: TRBJ2-3; D: TRBD1; size: -; DNA: TGTGCCAGCAGCACCTGGGGGACAGGGCCTTCCACAGATACGCAGTATTTT; CDR3: CASSTWGTGPSTDTQYF
V: TRBV7-9; J: TRBJ1-1; D: -; size: -; DNA: TGTGCCAGCAGCATATGGACACTTAACACTGAAGCTTTCTTT; CDR3: CASSIWTLNTEAFF
V: TRBV19; J: TRBJ1-2; D: -; size: -; DNA: TGTGCCAGTAGTATCGGGCAGGGCCTCGGGGGCTACACCTTC; CDR3: CASSIGQGLGGYTF
V: TRBV7-2; J: TRBJ2-7; D: TRBD1; size: -; DNA: TGTGCCAGCAGTACCCGAGGGGGCCCGGGGGAGCAGTACTTC; CDR3: CASSTRGGPGEQYF
V: TRBV6-4; J: TRBJ2-3; D: -; size: -; DNA: TGTGCCAGCAGTGACGAGACAGATACGCAGTATTTT; CDR3: CASSDETDTQYF
V: TRBV28; J: TRBJ2-4; D: TRBD1; size: -; DNA: TGTGCCAGCACTCCGGGACAGGGGTCGAAAAACATTCAGTACTTC; CDR3: CASTPGQGSKNIQYF